This T cell receptor beta chain stems from a study of cytomegalovirus exposure and HLA in healthy donors. Overall study: The roughly 100 million unique TCR beta sequences, from about 179 million T cells, were found by an earlier analysis. Study-level results: For most subjects, TCR beta sequences were reported to predict HLA-A and HLA-B alleles with accuracy. In a later analysis, an Asian-associated ancestry cluster reportedly showed fewer N-insertions than the approximately 620-donor mean.

The PCR used 60 Vbeta and 13 Jbeta primers. Clones were sequenced by immunoSEQ multiplex PCR, and TCRdb holds only the in-frame ones, with some missing. Of about 240,000 clones detected, roughly 78% appear once; the ten largest clones hold roughly 0.45%. About this clone: The antigen is not known.

Germline loops: CDR1 SEHNR, CDR2 FQNEAQ (reference sequence). Trimming cost V 5 bases and J 6 bases; bases outside gene matches: 10. The CDR3 has 14 residues. The specimen was PBMCs. This TCR derives from a boy younger than 18 in good health and CMV-seronegative. The chain has TRBV7-9 and TRBJ2-7; 7 bases line up with TRBD1. CDR3 bases: TGTGCCAGCAGCCAGACAGGGCTGATCGGCGAGCAGTACTTC. Translation gives CASSQTGLIGEQYF.